Listed below are T cell receptor beta chains from one sample, sequenced in a study of cytomegalovirus exposure and HLA in healthy donors. Sequencing was performed with immunoSEQ multiplex PCR; in TCRdb, only in-frame clones are kept and a portion is missing. The profile shows around 140,000 clones, just under 90% of them singletons. The sample was PBMCs. The receptors were sampled from a woman in her twenties or thirties in good health and CMV-seronegative. The CDR3 runs from the conserved cysteine through the conserved F or W. A D gene is named only where the DNA matches it firmly. The size entry is marked missing in some rows and otherwise reads once, few, many or a size class.

J gene | V gene | D gene | clone size | CDR3 DNA | CDR3 protein
TRBJ1-3 | TRBV5-1 | - | - | TGCGCCAGCACCGAAGGCTACAGGACCTCTGGAAACACCATATATTTT | CASTEGYRTSGNTIYF
TRBJ2-3 | TRBV7-9 | TRBD2 | - | TGTGCCAGCATCGTAGCGGGAGGTGGCACAGATACGCAGTATTTT | CASIVAGGGTDTQYF
TRBJ2-1 | TRBV9 | TRBD2 | - | TGTGCCAGCAGCGTACTCGGGACTAGCGGACGCAATGAGCAGTTCTTC | CASSVLGTSGRNEQFF
TRBJ1-1 | TRBV28 | - | - | TGTGCCAGTCTCCTTGGGGCAAACACTGAAGCTTTCTTT | CASLLGANTEAFF
TRBJ2-5 | TRBV28 | - | - | TGTGCCAGCAGTTCATCGACACAGGGGAGGATGATTGGAGAGACCCAGTACTTC | CASSSSTQGRMIGETQYF
TRBJ2-5 | TRBV2 | TRBD2 | - | TGTGCCAGCAGTGAAATGAAGTCTAGCGGGGACCGGACCCAGTACTTC | CASSEMKSSGDRTQYF
TRBJ1-1 | TRBV7-7 | - | - | TGTGCCAGCAGCCCCCTCGTGGGGCTTGAAGCTTTCTTT | CASSPLVGLEAFF
TRBJ1-3 | TRBV7-8 | TRBD1 | - | TGTGCCAGCAGCTGGTACAGGGGCGCTGGAAACACCATATATTTT | CASSWYRGAGNTIYF
TRBJ1-2 | TRBV6-1 | - | - | TGTGCCAGCAGTGACGCGGCCCCTCCGCTCTATGGCTACACCTTC | CASSDAAPPLYGYTF
TRBJ1-2 | TRBV19 | - | once | TGTGCCAGTAGTGCCCCACAGGGATGGGTTGGCTACACCTTC | CASSAPQGWVGYTF
TRBJ1-1 | TRBV6-1 | TRBD1 | - | TGTGCCAGCAGTCTCTCCAGGGGGACGAACACTGAAGCTTTCTTT | CASSLSRGTNTEAFF
TRBJ2-3 | TRBV7-3 | TRBD2 | - | TGTGCCAGCAGCTTAGGTAGCGGGGGGCCCCAAGATACGCAGTATTTT | CASSLGSGGPQDTQYF
TRBJ2-7 | TRBV28 | - | - | TGTGCCAGCATTAAGAGGGACAAGCGCTACGAGCAGTACTTC | CASIKRDKRYEQYF
TRBJ1-1 | TRBV28 | TRBD1 | - | TGTGCCAGCAGTTCTTTCTTACAGGGGGTGACTGAAGCTTTCTTT | CASSSFLQGVTEAFF
TRBJ2-7 | TRBV6-5 | TRBD2 | - | TGTGCCAGCAGTTCCCCGGCGGGGGGTTACTACGAGCAGTACTTC | CASSSPAGGYYEQYF
TRBJ2-5 | TRBV18 | - | - | TGTGCCAGCTCAAGGGGCAGACAAGAGACCCAGTACTTC | CASSRGRQETQYF
TRBJ2-5 | TRBV9 | TRBD2 | - | TGTGCCAGCAGCGCCGGGACTAGGGCGTTGGGGGCCCAGTACTTC | CASSAGTRALGAQYF
TRBJ2-7 | TRBV7-8 | TRBD2 | - | TGTGCCAGCAGCCGTACCGAGATAGCGGGAGGGCCCTCCTACGAGCAGTACTTC | CASSRTEIAGGPSYEQYF
TRBJ2-3 | TRBV4-3 | - | - | TGCGCCAGCAGCCAAGGGCAGACTGTCACAGATACGCAGTATTTT | CASSQGQTVTDTQYF
TRBJ1-5 | TRBV6-1 | - | - | TGTGCCAGCAGGGGGCCGAATCAGCCCCAGCATTTT | CASRGPNQPQHF
TRBJ1-2 | TRBV28 | TRBD1 | once | TGTGCCAGCAGGGCTACAGGGGTTCTTTATGGCTACACCTTC | CASRATGVLYGYTF
TRBJ1-2 | TRBV7-2 | TRBD1 | - | TGTGCCAGCAGCTTAAGGGGACAGGGGGTAGCGCATGGCTACACCTTC | CASSLRGQGVAHGYTF
TRBJ1-4 | TRBV7-6 | - | - | TGTGCCAGCAGCCCAGGGCCGGGTGAAAAACTGTTTTTT | CASSPGPGEKLFF
TRBJ1-5 | TRBV7-2 | - | - | TGTGCCAGCAGCTACGATCGGGGAAATCAGCCCCAGCATTTT | CASSYDRGNQPQHF
TRBJ1-3 | TRBV27 | - | - | TGTGCCAGCAGTTTGTACTCTGGAAACACCATATATTTT | CASSLYSGNTIYF
TRBJ1-2 | TRBV6-6 | TRBD1 | - | TGTGCCAGCAGTTACCTGACAGGGGGCGATCTCTATGGCTACACCTTC | CASSYLTGGDLYGYTF
TRBJ2-1 | TRBV10-1 | TRBD1 | - | TGCGCCAGCAGTGAGCCGAGTTTTACTGGGACAGTCAATGAGCAGTTCTTC | CASSEPSFTGTVNEQFF
TRBJ2-1 | TRBV5-1 | TRBD2 | - | TGCGCCAGCAGCTCGCTGGGGGGTCCTAGCGGAGCTTACAATGAGCAGTTCTTC | CASSSLGGPSGAYNEQFF
TRBJ2-2 | TRBV4-3 | TRBD2 | - | TGCGCCAGCAGCCAAGATAGCCTAGCGGGTAACACCGGGGAGCTGTTTTTT | CASSQDSLAGNTGELFF
TRBJ2-4 | TRBV28 | TRBD1 | - | TGTGCCAGCAGTCCGGGACAGGAAAACATTCAGTACTTC | CASSPGQENIQYF
TRBJ2-5 | TRBV7-8 | - | once | TGTGCCAGCAGCTTAGCTCGAGCGCTAGAGACCCAGTACTTC | CASSLARALETQYF
TRBJ2-7 | TRBV5-1 | TRBD2 | - | TGCGCCAGCAGCTTGTTAGCGGGGGGGCGCGAAGACTACGAGCAGTACTTC | CASSLLAGGREDYEQYF
TRBJ2-1 | TRBV18 | TRBD2 | - | TGTGCCAGCTCTAAAATAGCGGGAGCGAGTGAGCAGTTCTTC | CASSKIAGASEQFF
TRBJ2-2 | TRBV4-1 | - | - | TGCGCCAGCAGCCCCGAGGGGGGGAGAAGGGAGCTGTTTTTT | CASSPEGGRRELFF
TRBJ2-3 | TRBV4-3 | - | - | TGCGCCAGCAGCCCCGGCGAGGCCGCAGATACGCAGTATTTT | CASSPGEAADTQYF
TRBJ2-5 | TRBV10-3 | TRBD2 | - | TGTGCCATCGGGGGGGTCCTCCAAGAGACCCAGTACTTC | CAIGGVLQETQYF
TRBJ2-1 | TRBV5-4 | TRBD2 | - | TGTGCCAGCAGCTTGGGGTGGGAACTGGGACTAGCAATAAACAATGAGCAGTTCTTC | CASSLGWELGLAINNEQFF
TRBJ1-2 | TRBV4-1 | TRBD1 | - | TGCGCCAGCAGCCAAGCCTCCGACAGGGGGGATGGCTACACCTTC | CASSQASDRGDGYTF
TRBJ1-3 | TRBV25-1 | - | - | TGTGCCAGCAGTGAATATGCAGGGAGGTCTGGAAACACCATATATTTT | CASSEYAGRSGNTIYF
TRBJ1-6 | TRBV5-6 | TRBD1 | - | TGTGCCAGCAGCTTGGTCGGACAGGGAAAGTCACCCCTCCACTTT | CASSLVGQGKSPLHF
TRBJ2-5 | TRBV18 | - | - | TGTGCCAGCTCACCACCGGATGCACAGTTGGCCCAGTACTTC | CASSPPDAQLAQYF
TRBJ2-2 | TRBV29-1 | TRBD1 | - | TGCAGCGTTGCGGGACAGGGGGTTTTGGGGGAGCTGTTTTTT | CSVAGQGVLGELFF
TRBJ1-3 | TRBV7-9 | TRBD1 | once | TGTGCCAGCAGCCGGAACGACAGGGAAGACACCATATATTTT | CASSRNDREDTIYF
TRBJ1-6 | TRBV7-9 | - | once | TGTGCCAGCAGTTCAGGCTATAATTCACCCCTCCACTTT | CASSSGYNSPLHF
TRBJ1-1 | TRBV7-9 | TRBD1 | - | TGTGCCAGCAGCTCATGGACAGGGAACACTGAAGCTTTCTTT | CASSSWTGNTEAFF
TRBJ2-7 | TRBV5-8 | TRBD1 | - | TGTGCCAGCAGCCAGACAGGGGGCCTATTCTACGAGCAGTACTTC | CASSQTGGLFYEQYF
TRBJ2-6 | TRBV5-1 | TRBD1 | - | TGCGCCAGCAGCTTACAGGGGGGCTCTGGGGCCAACGTCCTGACTTTC | CASSLQGGSGANVLTF
TRBJ1-4 | TRBV9 | - | - | TGTGCCAGCAGCGCCTCGGGGTTCTACAATGAAAAACTGTTTTTT | CASSASGFYNEKLFF
TRBJ2-5 | TRBV5-1 | - | few | TGCGCCAGCAGCTGGTTGGGGACACAAGAGACCCAGTACTTC | CASSWLGTQETQYF
TRBJ1-5 | TRBV2 | - | - | TGTGCCAGCAGTGTCGGACTGAATCAGCCCCAGCATTTT | CASSVGLNQPQHF
TRBJ2-1 | TRBV15 | - | - | TGTGCCACCAGCTCAGGGGACTCCTACAATGAGCAGTTCTTC | CATSSGDSYNEQFF
TRBJ2-2 | TRBV7-2 | TRBD2 | once | TGTGCCAGCAGCTTGACGGGACTAGCGGCCGGGGAGCTGTTTTTT | CASSLTGLAAGELFF
TRBJ1-2 | TRBV6-5 | TRBD1 | - | TGTGCCAGCAGTTATGCAGGGGGCGGCATCGGTGGCTACACCTTC | CASSYAGGGIGGYTF
TRBJ2-7 | TRBV28 | TRBD2 | once | TGTGCCAGCAGGACCCCTAGCGGGAGGGGCGAGCAGTACTTC | CASRTPSGRGEQYF
TRBJ2-7 | TRBV5-4 | TRBD1 | - | TGTGCCAGCAGCCTGCAGGACAGGGTAAACTACGAGCAGTACTTC | CASSLQDRVNYEQYF
TRBJ1-5 | TRBV2 | - | - | TGTGCCAGCAGTGAAGTTACTCCGCGGGACCCCCAGCATTTT | CASSEVTPRDPQHF